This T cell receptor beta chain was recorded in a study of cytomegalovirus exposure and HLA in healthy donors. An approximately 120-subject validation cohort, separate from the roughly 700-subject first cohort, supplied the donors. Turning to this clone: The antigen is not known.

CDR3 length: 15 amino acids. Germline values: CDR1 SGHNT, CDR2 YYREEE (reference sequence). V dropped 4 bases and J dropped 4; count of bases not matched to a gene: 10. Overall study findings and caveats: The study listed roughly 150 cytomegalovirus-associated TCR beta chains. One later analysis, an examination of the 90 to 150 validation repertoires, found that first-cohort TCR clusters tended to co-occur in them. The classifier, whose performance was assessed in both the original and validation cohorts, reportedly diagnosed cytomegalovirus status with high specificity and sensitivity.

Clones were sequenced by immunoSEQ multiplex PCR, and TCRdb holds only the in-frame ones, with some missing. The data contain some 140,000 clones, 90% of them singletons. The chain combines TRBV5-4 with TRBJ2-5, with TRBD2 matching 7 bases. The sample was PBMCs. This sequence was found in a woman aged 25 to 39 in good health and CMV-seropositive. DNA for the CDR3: TGTGCCAGCAGCCCGGGACGGAGCGGGATAGAGACCCAGTACTTC. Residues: CASSPGRSGIETQYF.